A single sample gave rise to the 21 T cell receptor beta chains below, sequenced in a study of T cell responses to AZD1222 COVID-19 vaccine. The protocol was immunoSEQ multiplex PCR, while the TCRdb copy is restricted to in-frame clones and leaves out a portion. The repertoire consists of over 130,000 clones, with about nine tenths occurring once and the leading ten covering approximately 4.8%. The sequencing used peripheral blood, collected on day 0 of AZD1222 vaccination. The receptors here all came from an adult in good health.

In its sample, this clone was seen once. CDR3 nucleotides: TGTGCCAGCAGTTACTCGGATCAGGGTTCTAATTCACCCCTCCACTTT. Translating gives CASSYSDQGSNSPLHF. The V call is TRBV6-5, the J call TRBJ1-6; D possibly corresponds to TRBD1 (5 bases). There are 16 residues in the CDR3. CDR1 is MNHEY and CDR2 is SVGAGI in the germline V gene. V lost 0 bases and J 6 bases, leaving 12 bases between the germline ends.

CDR3 DNA: TGTGCCAGCAGCTCGAACAGGGGATTGAACACTGAAGCTTTCTTT. The encoded protein is CASSSNRGLNTEAFF. This chain connects TRBV7-8 to TRBJ1-1; 7 positions agree with TRBD1. Trimming cost V 4 bases and J 0 bases; bases outside gene matches: 5. Germline V gene data show CDR1 as SGHVS and CDR2 as FQNEAQ. This CDR3 is built from 15 residues.

The J gene is TRBJ1-5, the V gene TRBV11-2; D uncertain. The CDR3 loop spans 14 amino acids. The germline CDR1 and CDR2 sequences are SGHAT and FQNNGV. V lost 0 bases to trimming and J lost 0 bases, with 3 bases between them. The CDR3 DNA reads TGTGCCAGCAGCTTAGACATTAGCAATCAGCCCCAGCATTTT. Translation: CASSLDISNQPQHF.

The chain combines TRBV7-9 with TRBJ2-2; D unresolved. Trimming shortened V by 2 bases and J by 8 bases, and 9 bases separated the two germline ends. Germline lookup yields CDR1 SEHNR and CDR2 FQNEAQ (reference sequence). The CDR3 is made up of 13 amino acids. The CDR3 nucleotides read TGTGCCAGCAGCTTACCGCTCGGAGGGGAGCTGTTTTTT. Translated, it gives CASSLPLGGELFF.

The V call is TRBV24-1, the J call TRBJ2-2; the D gene is possibly TRBD2 (5 bases). This CDR3 is built from 13 residues. Germline V lookup: CDR1 KGHDR, CDR2 SFDVKD. V was cut by 6 bases and J by 6 bases, with 10 bases left in between. CDR3 sequence (DNA): TGTGCCACCAGTAGCTCGGAGGCCGGGGAGCTGTTTTTT. Translated, it gives CATSSSEAGELFF.

A remark on this clone: At the DNA level, this CDR3 is encoded by other sequences in the same sample as well. The V and J genes are TRBV5-1 and TRBJ1-1; D might be TRBD1 (5 bases). The germline V and J ends were trimmed by 3 bases and 1 base, with 10 bases remaining between them. The CDR3 runs to 14 residues. In germline, CDR1 is SGHRS, CDR2 YFSETQ. CDR3 nucleotide sequence: TGCGCCAGCAGCTGGGGCCCGTCGAACACTGAAGCTTTCTTT. Protein sequence: CASSWGPSNTEAFF.

V and J are TRBV20-1 and TRBJ1-5; the D is unclear. V shed 3 bases and J shed 0 bases, with 6 bases lying between them. The CDR3 runs to 13 residues. The germline V gene encodes CDR1 DFQATT and CDR2 SNEGSKA (reference sequence). CDR3 residues: CSASEDSNQPQHF. In nucleotides, the CDR3 is TGCAGTGCTAGTGAGGATAGCAATCAGCCCCAGCATTTT.

This chain links TRBV5-1 with TRBJ1-2; 7 bases line up with TRBD1. Germline V gene lookup returns CDR1 SGHRS and CDR2 YFSETQ. J was trimmed by 4 bases and V by 2 bases; bases with no gene match: 8. This CDR3 region has 15 residues. CDR3 coding DNA: TGCGCCAGCAGCTTAGGCAGGGGGAGCGGCTATGGCTACACCTTC. Translating it yields CASSLGRGSGYGYTF.

J is TRBJ1-6 and V is TRBV18; 10 bases map to TRBD1. This CDR3 is 17 amino acids long. Germline V CDR1 and CDR2: KGHSH, LQKENI. The junction had 5 bases not matched to a gene; V was cut back by 3 bases and J by 3 bases. The CDR3 coding sequence is TGTGCCAGCTCACCGGGACAGGGGAGCCTCTATAATTCACCCCTCCACTTT. Protein product: CASSPGQGSLYNSPLHF. The full variable domain, with the rest looked up from reference TRBV18 and TRBJ1-6, is NAGVMQNPRHLVRRRGQEARLRCSPMKGHSHVYWYRQLPEEGLKFMVYLQKENIIDESGMPKERFSAEFPKEGPSILRIQQVVRGDSAAYFCASSPGQGSLYNSPLHFGNGTRLTVT.

This clone showed up just once. The chain couples TRBV12-3 or TRBV12-4 to TRBJ2-7, with TRBD1 matching 10 bases. The V and J ends lost 4 bases and 3 bases, in that order; junction bases with no gene match: 0. The CDR3 spans 13 residues. CDR3 sequence reads: CASSWDRGYEQYF. The DNA for the CDR3 is TGTGCCAGCAGTTGGGACAGGGGCTACGAGCAGTACTTC.

V and J are TRBV19 and TRBJ1-4; unclear D gene. CDR1 is LNHDA and CDR2 is SQIVND in the germline V gene (reference sequence). V gave up 6 bases and J gave up 7 bases, with 12 bases separating them. This CDR3 has 13 residues. The CDR3 coding sequence is TGTGCCAGTAGACCCGCCTATCCTGAAAAACTGTTTTTT. Protein sequence: CASRPAYPEKLFF.

This chain links TRBV7-9 with TRBJ2-1; 13 bases fit TRBD2. The junction had 7 bases not matched to a gene; V was cut back by 5 bases and J by 9 bases. The CDR3 loop spans 15 amino acids. Germline CDR1 and CDR2: SEHNR and FQNEAQ (reference sequence). The CDR3 coding sequence is TGTGCCAGCAGCGAACTAACTAGCGGGGGGGTTGAGCAGTTCTTC. Protein product: CASSELTSGGVEQFF.

V usage is TRBV30 and J usage is TRBJ1-2; no clear D. In germline, CDR1 is GTSNPN, CDR2 SVGIG (reference sequence). The CDR3 spans 15 residues. Trimming pared 3 bases from V and 0 bases from J, leaving 14 bases between. The CDR3 DNA reads TGTGCCTGGAGCCACGGACGGATTTCTAACTATGGCTACACCTTC. This translates into CAWSHGRISNYGYTF.

This chain connects TRBV2 to TRBJ1-1, with TRBD1 matching 7 bases. CDR1 SNHLY and CDR2 FYNNEI come from the germline V gene. V was pared by 7 bases and J by 5 bases, with 13 bases of the junction left unmatched. The CDR3 covers 15 residues. The CDR3 loop reads CASNQQGSSGTEAFF. The CDR3 bases are TGTGCCAGCAACCAACAGGGGAGTTCAGGAACTGAAGCTTTCTTT.

DNA of the CDR3: TGCGCCAGCGCGGAGGCAGGGGGCGCAGATACGCAGTATTTT. Its translation is CASAEAGGADTQYF. This chain uses TRBV10-1 with TRBJ2-3, with 8 positions matching TRBD1. Per the germline V gene, CDR1 is WNHNN and CDR2 is SYGVQD (reference sequence). V trimming: 8 bases; J trimming: 4 bases; junction bases outside the gene matches: 8. The CDR3 sequence is 14 residues long.

This clone was counted only a few times. The chain couples TRBV9 to TRBJ2-1, with D unclear. Germline V gene data show CDR1 as SGDLS and CDR2 as YYNGEE. Trimming cost V 6 bases and J 5 bases, with 12 bases left between them. The CDR3 sequence is 13 residues long. As DNA, the CDR3 is TGTGCCAGCAACTCACCGGGCGACAATGAGCAGTTCTTC. Amino acid sequence: CASNSPGDNEQFF.

This chain joins TRBV7-9 and TRBJ2-5, with a possible D match to TRBD2 (7 bases). Germline-derived CDR1 and CDR2 are SEHNR and FQNEAQ (reference sequence). V was trimmed by 0 bases and J by 5 bases, leaving 10 bases between them. The CDR3 spans 14 residues. The CDR3 nucleotides read TGTGCCAGCAGCTTAGCGGGGGGGCAGGAGACCCAGTACTTC. Encoded protein: CASSLAGGQETQYF.

V usage is TRBV27 and J usage is TRBJ2-5; TRBD2 matches 7 bases. V shed 6 bases, J shed 7 bases, and the junction held 14 bases outside the gene matches. Germline V lookup: CDR1 MNHEY, CDR2 SMNVEV (reference sequence). CDR3 length: 15 residues. CDR3 sequence reads: CASRLRPSGMRTQYF. The CDR3 DNA reads TGTGCCAGCAGGCTGAGGCCTAGCGGAATGAGGACCCAGTACTTC.

The V call is TRBV20-1, the J call TRBJ2-5; no definite D call. CDR1 and CDR2 (germline): DFQATT, SNEGSKA (reference sequence). V lost 3 bases and J 5 bases, leaving 7 bases between the germline ends. The CDR3 is 11 residues long. CDR3 residues: CSASNRETQYF. The CDR3, as DNA: TGCAGTGCTAGTAACCGGGAGACCCAGTACTTC.

The chain is built from TRBV28 and TRBJ1-1, with 9 positions matching TRBD1. Germline V gene data show CDR1 as MDHEN and CDR2 as SYDVKM. The CDR3 contains 15 residues. Trimming cost V 3 bases and J 4 bases; bases outside gene matches: 6. DNA for the CDR3: TGTGCCAGCAGTTTCCCCGGGACAGGGAGCACTGAAGCTTTCTTT. Its translation is CASSFPGTGSTEAFF.

This clone was picked up one time. Other DNA sequences from this sample encode an identical CDR3 as well. The CDR3 coding sequence is TGCAGTGCTAGTAGGGGCGGATCTGGAAACACCATATATTTT. Translation: CSASRGGSGNTIYF. J is TRBJ1-3 and V is TRBV20-1; the D gene is possibly TRBD1 (5 bases). Germline loops: CDR1 DFQATT, CDR2 SNEGSKA (reference sequence). V was trimmed by 3 bases and J by 1 base, leaving 10 bases between them. The CDR3 length is 14 residues.